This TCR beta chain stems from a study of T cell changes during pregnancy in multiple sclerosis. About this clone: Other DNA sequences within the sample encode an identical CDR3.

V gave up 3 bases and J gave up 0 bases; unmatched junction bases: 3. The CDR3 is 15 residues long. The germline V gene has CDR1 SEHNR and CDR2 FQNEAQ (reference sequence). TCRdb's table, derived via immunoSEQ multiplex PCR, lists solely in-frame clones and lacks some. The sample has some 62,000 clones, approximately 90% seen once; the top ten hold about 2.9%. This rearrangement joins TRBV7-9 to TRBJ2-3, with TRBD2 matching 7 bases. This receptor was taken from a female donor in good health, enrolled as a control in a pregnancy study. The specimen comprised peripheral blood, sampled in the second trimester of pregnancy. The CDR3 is CASSLVGGSTDTQYF. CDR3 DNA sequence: TGTGCCAGCAGCTTGGTGGGGGGGAGCACAGATACGCAGTATTTT.